This T cell receptor beta chain is drawn from a study of graft-versus-host responses after intestinal transplantation. Study at large: Following induction with anti-thymocyte globulin, all recipients were given tacrolimus and steroids for two to four years.

There are 13 residues in the CDR3. V gave up 4 bases and J gave up 0 bases, with 6 bases separating them. Germline CDR1 MNHNY, CDR2 SVGAGI (reference sequence). With regard to this clone: Its antigen remains unidentified.

This table comes from immunoSEQ multiplex PCR, and its TCRdb copy is limited to in-frame clones, with some not included. The sample yields some 110,000 clones, roughly 87% seen once. Study-level points and caveats: Circulating GvH clones peaking coincided with falling HvG clones soon after transplant. The marrow of recipients harbored GvH clones, and ileum or blood showed some of them first.

The TCR sequence derives from a human donor who received an intestinal transplant. The input for sequencing was unstimulated CD4+ T cells sorted from spleen or lymph node cells, taken before intestinal transplant. This chain links TRBV6-6 with TRBJ1-1, with D hard to call. CDR3 protein: CASSSSLNTEAFF. The DNA for the CDR3 is TGTGCCAGCAGTTCCTCCCTGAACACTGAAGCTTTCTTT.